This T cell receptor beta chain was captured by sequencing in a study of human T cells and chemical hapten exposure. Trimming shortened V by 1 base and J by 0 bases, and 7 bases separated the two germline ends. The CDR3 sequence is 14 residues long. From germline, CDR1 is DFQATT and CDR2 SNEGSKA (reference sequence). This clonotype was seen just once. Time point given: patch test 1, 2 weeks after DPC sensitization. Indicated treatment: therapeutic diphenylcyclopropenone sensitization with weekly scalp DPC. One entry per CDR3 protein, called by TCRdb with MiXCR from the RACE reads. There are some 380,000 distinct CDR3 sequences in the sample; 4% to 5.5% occur only once, and 2% to 2.5% lies in the top ten.

The sequencing used whole blood, collected in connection with sensitization to the hapten diphenylcyclopropenone (DPC). This TCR was sampled from a woman aged 45-65 years with alopecia areata. Some clones in this sample may be carry-over from other donors' samples. This chain links TRBV20-1 with TRBJ1-3; D call uncertain. DNA of the CDR3: TGCAGTGCTAGAGTATCACCCTCTGGAAACACCATATATTTT. It encodes CSARVSPSGNTIYF.